This T cell receptor beta chain was captured by sequencing in a study of long-term antiretroviral therapy in people with HIV. The length of the CDR3 is 14 residues. Germline V gene data show CDR1 as SGHAT and CDR2 as FQNNGV. V lost 1 base and J 8 bases, leaving 11 bases between the germline ends. Run at survey level, the immunoSEQ assay was version v3.0. TCRdb's copy holds only in-frame clones and misses some; the assay was immunoSEQ multiplex PCR. The sample has about 7,100 clones, under 85% seen once; the top ten hold about 22%. Sequenced here: unsorted PBMCs, sampled 1.1 years after starting antiretroviral therapy. The chain employs TRBV11-2 and TRBJ1-4, with D perhaps matching TRBD1 (5 bases). The sequence derives from a middle-aged man with HIV. The CDR3 coding sequence is TGTGCCAGCAGCTTAGCGGGGGGGATAGAAAAACTGTTTTTT. This sequence encodes CASSLAGGIEKLFF.